A selection of T cell receptor beta chains follows, all from one sample in a study of early stage breast cancer tumors. Sequencing used immunoSEQ multiplex PCR; TCRdb keeps in-frame clones, though not all of them. The data show 4,500 to 6,500 clones, roughly two thirds seen once. Material for sequencing was breast tumor tissue. The origin of the receptors is a person aged 55 to 75 with breast cancer. CDR3s include the opening cysteine and the closing phenylalanine or tryptophan. The D gene is left open where the match is weak. Only part of the rows carry a size: once, few, many, or a class if the clone is expanded.

TRBJ1-2 | once | - | TRBV5-4 | TGTGCCAGCAGCCTACCTGTGGCGATCTCTAGGGGCTACACCTTC | CASSLPVAISRGYTF
TRBJ2-7 | - | TRBD1 | TRBV5-5 | TGTGCCAGCAGCTTTGAGGGACAGATCCTCTACGAGCAGTACTTC | CASSFEGQILYEQYF
TRBJ2-6 | once | - | TRBV6-1 | TGTGCCAGCCGCCCGCCGGGGGCTGGGGCCAACGTCCTGACTTTC | CASRPPGAGANVLTF
TRBJ2-1 | once | - | TRBV7-8 | TGTGCCAGCAGCCAATACTACGCCGGTATTTGGACTCGGAACAATGAGCAGTTCTTC | CASSQYYAGIWTRNNEQFF
TRBJ2-1 | - | TRBD2 | TRBV7-9 | TGTGCCAGCAGCCAGAGCGGGGGGTCCTACAATGAGCAGTTCTTC | CASSQSGGSYNEQFF
TRBJ1-4 | once | - | TRBV15 | TGTGCCACCTCCAGGGAAGGGGCTAATGAAAAACTGTTTTTT | CATSREGANEKLFF
TRBJ2-3 | - | TRBD2 | TRBV5-1 | TGCGCCAGCAGCTTCTTAGGCGGGAGGGCCGGGGATACGCAGTATTTT | CASSFLGGRAGDTQYF
TRBJ2-7 | - | TRBD1 | TRBV6-1 | TGTGCCAGCAGTGAAACGAAGCAAAGACAGGGAGTACACGAGCAGTACTTC | CASSETKQRQGVHEQYF
TRBJ2-3 | - | - | TRBV7-2 | TGTGCCAGCAGCCACAGGGATACGCAGTATTTT | CASSHRDTQYF
TRBJ1-1 | - | - | TRBV29-1 | TGCAGCACCAGGGCTGCAACTGAAGCTTTCTTT | CSTRAATEAFF
TRBJ1-4 | few | - | TRBV2 | TGTGCCAGCAGAATTGGTCGGTCAGAGTATAATGAAAAACTGTTTTTT | CASRIGRSEYNEKLFF
TRBJ2-5 | - | - | TRBV5-1 | TGCGCCAGCAGTTCGGGGCCCCGGAGGGAGACCCAGTACTTC | CASSSGPRRETQYF
TRBJ1-2 | - | - | TRBV6-5 | TGTGCCACCCGCCGGGGGGACTATGGCTACACCTTC | CATRRGDYGYTF
TRBJ1-4 | few | TRBD1 | TRBV4-2 | TGTGCCAGCAGCCAAGAACTCCGGGACAGGGGTGAAAAACTGTTTTTT | CASSQELRDRGEKLFF
TRBJ1-1 | - | TRBD1 | TRBV7-9 | TGTGCCAGCAGCCTGGGACAGGGAAGTACTGAAGCTTTCTTT | CASSLGQGSTEAFF
TRBJ2-5 | once | TRBD1 | TRBV27 | TGTGCCAGCAGTCCTACAGGGGGTTCGTTGGAGACCCAGTACTTC | CASSPTGGSLETQYF
TRBJ2-2 | - | TRBD1 | TRBV27 | TGTGCCAGCAGTTTTTCGACAGGGGATAGCAGAGGGGAGCTGTTTTTT | CASSFSTGDSRGELFF
TRBJ2-3 | - | - | TRBV5-1 | TGCGCCAGCAGCCGAGAGAAATTTGCAGGAGGGGGGAACACAGATACGCAGTATTTT | CASSREKFAGGGNTDTQYF
TRBJ1-1 | - | - | TRBV2 | TGTGCCAGCACCTTTAACACTGAAGCTTTCTTT | CASTFNTEAFF
TRBJ2-5 | once | - | TRBV5-1 | TGCGCCAGCAGCTTCGGCGGGGAAGAGACCCAGTACTTC | CASSFGGEETQYF
TRBJ2-1 | - | TRBD2 | TRBV18 | TGTGCCAGCTCACCGAGCGGGAGGTCCAATGAGCAGTTCTTC | CASSPSGRSNEQFF
TRBJ1-3 | medium-sized | - | TRBV9 | TGTGCCAGCAGCGTAGAGCCAGCCCGCTCTGGAAACACCATATATTTT | CASSVEPARSGNTIYF
TRBJ1-1 | - | - | TRBV11-2 | TGTGCCAGCAGCTTAAACCCAGGGGCAATGAACACTGAAGCTTTCTTT | CASSLNPGAMNTEAFF
TRBJ1-1 | few | TRBD1 | TRBV19 | TGTGCCAGTAGTTGGGACAGGGCTAGTGGTGAAGCTTTCTTT | CASSWDRASGEAFF
TRBJ1-1 | once | TRBD1 | TRBV27 | TGTGCCAGCAGTTTAGGCCAGGGGGCGCAGAGGACTGAAGCTTTCTTT | CASSLGQGAQRTEAFF